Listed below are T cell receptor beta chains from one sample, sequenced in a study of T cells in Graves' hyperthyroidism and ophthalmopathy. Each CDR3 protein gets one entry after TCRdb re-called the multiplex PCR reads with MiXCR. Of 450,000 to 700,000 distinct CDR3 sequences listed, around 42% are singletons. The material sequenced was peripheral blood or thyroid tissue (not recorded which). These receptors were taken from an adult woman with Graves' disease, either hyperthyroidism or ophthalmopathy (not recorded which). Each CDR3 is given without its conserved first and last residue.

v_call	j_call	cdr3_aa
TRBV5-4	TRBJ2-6	ASSFRGDRLNGANVLT
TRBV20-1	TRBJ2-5	SARVPGEWDQPQY
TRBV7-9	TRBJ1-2	ASSLDRSYT
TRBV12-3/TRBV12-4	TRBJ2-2	ASSWGRQVTGELF
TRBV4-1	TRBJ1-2	ASSQAGIYT
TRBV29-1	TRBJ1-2	SVGTANYGYT
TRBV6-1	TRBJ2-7	ASSLEGQGVYEQY
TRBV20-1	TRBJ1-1	SARDQGGGNTEAF
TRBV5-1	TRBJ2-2	ASSVRTNTGELF
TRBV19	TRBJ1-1	ASSTGRGLTEAF
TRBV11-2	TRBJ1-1	ASSPMEVRTEAF
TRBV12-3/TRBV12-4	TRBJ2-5	ASSLASGARETQY
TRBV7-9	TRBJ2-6	ASSLLRGSSGANVLT
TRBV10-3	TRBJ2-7	AISGQTGGSDEQY
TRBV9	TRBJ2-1	ASRPGLAGNEQF
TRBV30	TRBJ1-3	ASYSISGNTIY
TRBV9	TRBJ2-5	ASSAQTGTGLETQY
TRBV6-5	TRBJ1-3	ASRRRTSGNTIY
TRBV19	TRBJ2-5	ASIPPLSGLAARGEETQY
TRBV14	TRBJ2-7	ASSQDNWWDSTYEQY
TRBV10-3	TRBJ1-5	AISEGGDYEH
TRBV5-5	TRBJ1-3	ASRRAGGNTIY